This T cell receptor (beta chain) appears in the sequencing data of a study of blood T cell repertoires in COVID-19. About the research overall: Acute and convalescent COVID-19 specimens originated in the United States, Italy and Spain. Sources were T cells, B-cell-depleted T cells, or PBMCs; the material itself was cDNA or gDNA.

This CDR3 has 13 residues. Germline V lookup: CDR1 SNHLY, CDR2 FYNNEI. The V and J ends lost 10 bases and 7 bases, in that order; junction bases with no gene match: 7. The study recruited people aged about 18 to 95 years across some 23 US areas. TCRdb's copy holds only in-frame clones and misses some; the assay was immunoSEQ multiplex PCR. The data show around 400,000 clones, with over 75% seen just once and 1.4% to 1.5% held by the top ten. Sample: PBMCs or T cells enriched from blood (not recorded which). The sequence was obtained from a woman in her late teens or twenties who had been exposed to COVID-19. This sequence joins TRBV2 and TRBJ1-2, with 12 nucleotides matching TRBD1. The CDR3 protein is CATLGQGAVGYTF. Written as DNA, the CDR3 is TGTGCCACTTTGGGACAGGGGGCTGTTGGCTACACCTTC.